This TCR beta chain was identified during a study of Graves' ophthalmopathy and Graves' hyperthyroidism. RNA transcripts were the source from which TCR beta CDR3 regions were amplified. HTBI primers were employed in first-round RT-PCR, then a second-round multiplex PCR followed. MiXCR, applied by TCRdb to the multiplex PCR reads, yields one record per CDR3 protein. This table holds almost 750,000 distinct CDR3 sequences, roughly 41% found once. This clonotype was picked up many times. Germline V gene sequence: CDR1 SQVTM, CDR2 ANQGSEA. This CDR3 region has 13 residues. The ends were cut back, 1 base at V and 5 bases at J, with 8 bases in the middle.

The chain employs TRBV29-1 and TRBJ2-2; D gene uncertain. The sample consisted of peripheral blood. This TCR came from an adult man with Graves' ophthalmopathy. CDR3 sequence: CSVEAHVTGELFF. The CDR3 DNA sequence: TGCAGCGTTGAAGCCCACGTGACCGGGGAGCTGTTTTTT.